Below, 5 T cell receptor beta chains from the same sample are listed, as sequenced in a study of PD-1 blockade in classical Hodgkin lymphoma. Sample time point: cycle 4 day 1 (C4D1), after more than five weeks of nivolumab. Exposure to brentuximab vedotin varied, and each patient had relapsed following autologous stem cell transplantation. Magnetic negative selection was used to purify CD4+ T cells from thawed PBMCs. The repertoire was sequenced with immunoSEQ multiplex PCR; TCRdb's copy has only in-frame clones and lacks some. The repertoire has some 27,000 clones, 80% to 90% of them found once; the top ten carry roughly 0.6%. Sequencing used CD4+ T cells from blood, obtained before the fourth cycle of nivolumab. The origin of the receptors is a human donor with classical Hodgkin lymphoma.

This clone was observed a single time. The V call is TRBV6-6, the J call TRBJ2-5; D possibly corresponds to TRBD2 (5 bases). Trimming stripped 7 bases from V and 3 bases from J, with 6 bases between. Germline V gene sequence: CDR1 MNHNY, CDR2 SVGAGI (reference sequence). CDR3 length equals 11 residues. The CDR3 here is CASMREETQYF. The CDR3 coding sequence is TGTGCCAGCATGCGGGAAGAGACCCAGTACTTC.

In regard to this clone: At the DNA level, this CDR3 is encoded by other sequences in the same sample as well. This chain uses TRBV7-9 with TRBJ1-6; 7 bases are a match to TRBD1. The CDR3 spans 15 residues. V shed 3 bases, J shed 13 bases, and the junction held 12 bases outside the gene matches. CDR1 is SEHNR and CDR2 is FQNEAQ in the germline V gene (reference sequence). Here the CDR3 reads CASSFDRALSSPLHF. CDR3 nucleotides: TGTGCCAGCAGCTTTGACAGGGCCTTATCGTCGCCCCTCCACTTT.

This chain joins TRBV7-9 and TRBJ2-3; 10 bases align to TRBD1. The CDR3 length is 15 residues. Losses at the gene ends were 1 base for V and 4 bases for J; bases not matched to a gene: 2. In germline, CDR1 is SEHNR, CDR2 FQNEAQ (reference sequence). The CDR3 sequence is CASSLGQGAADTQYF. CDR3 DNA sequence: TGTGCCAGCAGCTTAGGACAGGGGGCCGCAGATACGCAGTATTTT. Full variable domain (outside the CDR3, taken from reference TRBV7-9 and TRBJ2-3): DTGVSQNPRHKITKRGQNVTFRCDPISEHNRLYWYRQTLGQGPEFLTYFQNEAQLEKSRLLSDRFSAERPKGSFSTLEIQRTEQGDSAMYLCASSLGQGAADTQYFGPGTRLTVL.

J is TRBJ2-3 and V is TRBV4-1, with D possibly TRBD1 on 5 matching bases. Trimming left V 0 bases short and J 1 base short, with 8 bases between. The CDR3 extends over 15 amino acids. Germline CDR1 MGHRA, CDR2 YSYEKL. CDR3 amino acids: CASSQDQGRTDTQYF. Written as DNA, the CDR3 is TGCGCCAGCAGCCAAGATCAGGGCCGCACAGATACGCAGTATTTT.

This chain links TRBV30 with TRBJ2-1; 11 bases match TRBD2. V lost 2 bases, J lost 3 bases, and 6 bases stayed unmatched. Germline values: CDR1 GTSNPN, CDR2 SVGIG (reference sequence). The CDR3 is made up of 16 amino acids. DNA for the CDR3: TGTGCCTGGAGTTACCCCGGACTAGCGGGCTACAATGAGCAGTTCTTC. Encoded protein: CAWSYPGLAGYNEQFF.